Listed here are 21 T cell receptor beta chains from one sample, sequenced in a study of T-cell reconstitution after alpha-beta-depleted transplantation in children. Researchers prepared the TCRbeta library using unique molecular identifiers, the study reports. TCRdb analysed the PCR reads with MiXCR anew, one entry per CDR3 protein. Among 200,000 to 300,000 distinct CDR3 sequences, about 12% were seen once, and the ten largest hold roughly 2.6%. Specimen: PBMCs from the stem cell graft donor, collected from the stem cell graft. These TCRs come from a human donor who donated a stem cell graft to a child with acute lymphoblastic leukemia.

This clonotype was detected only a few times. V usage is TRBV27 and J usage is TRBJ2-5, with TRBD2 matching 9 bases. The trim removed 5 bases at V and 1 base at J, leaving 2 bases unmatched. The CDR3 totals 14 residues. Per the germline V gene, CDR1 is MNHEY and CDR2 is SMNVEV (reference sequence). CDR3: CASSTSGPQETQYF. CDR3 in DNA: TGTGCCAGCAGTACTAGCGGGCCCCAAGAGACCCAGTACTTC.

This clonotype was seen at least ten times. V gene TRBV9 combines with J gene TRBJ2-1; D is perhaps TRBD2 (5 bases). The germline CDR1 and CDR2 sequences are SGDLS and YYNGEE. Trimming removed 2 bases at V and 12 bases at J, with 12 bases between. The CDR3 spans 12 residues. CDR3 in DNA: TGTGCCAGCAGCGTTGGAGGATCCGGGCAGTTCTTC. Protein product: CASSVGGSGQFF.

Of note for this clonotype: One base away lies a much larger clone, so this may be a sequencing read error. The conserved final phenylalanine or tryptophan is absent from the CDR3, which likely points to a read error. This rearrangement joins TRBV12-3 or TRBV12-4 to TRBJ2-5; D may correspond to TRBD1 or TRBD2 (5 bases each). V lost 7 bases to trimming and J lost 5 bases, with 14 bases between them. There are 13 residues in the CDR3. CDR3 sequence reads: CASNEGSPETQYL. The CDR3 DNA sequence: TGTGCCAGCAATGAGGGGTCGCCCGAGACCCAGTACTTG.

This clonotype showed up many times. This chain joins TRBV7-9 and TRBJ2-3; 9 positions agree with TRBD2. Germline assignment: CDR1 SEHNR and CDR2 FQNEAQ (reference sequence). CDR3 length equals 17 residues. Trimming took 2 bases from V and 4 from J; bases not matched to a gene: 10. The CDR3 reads CASSLRRREGEADTQYF. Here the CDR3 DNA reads TGTGCCAGCAGCTTACGACGGCGGGAGGGAGAGGCAGATACGCAGTATTTT.

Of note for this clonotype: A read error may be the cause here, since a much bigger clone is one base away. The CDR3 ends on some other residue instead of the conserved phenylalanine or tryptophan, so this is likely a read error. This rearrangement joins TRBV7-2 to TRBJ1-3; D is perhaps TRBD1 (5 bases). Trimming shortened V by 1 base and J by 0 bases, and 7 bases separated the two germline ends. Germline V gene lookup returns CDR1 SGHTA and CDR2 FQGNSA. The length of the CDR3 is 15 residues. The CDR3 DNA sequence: TGTGCCAGCAGCTTAGGGAGGGGCTCTGGAAACACCATATATTTG. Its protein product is CASSLGRGSGNTIYL.

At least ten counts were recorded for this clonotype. The CDR3 reads CASSWGRSSYEQYF. Written as DNA, the CDR3 is TGTGCCAGCAGCTGGGGACGAAGCTCCTACGAGCAGTACTTC. The chain is built from TRBV7-9 and TRBJ2-7, with D perhaps matching TRBD1 or TRBD2 (5 bases each). The germline CDR1 and CDR2 sequences are SEHNR and FQNEAQ (reference sequence). Trimming left V 4 bases short and J 0 bases short, with 10 bases between. The CDR3 spans 14 residues.

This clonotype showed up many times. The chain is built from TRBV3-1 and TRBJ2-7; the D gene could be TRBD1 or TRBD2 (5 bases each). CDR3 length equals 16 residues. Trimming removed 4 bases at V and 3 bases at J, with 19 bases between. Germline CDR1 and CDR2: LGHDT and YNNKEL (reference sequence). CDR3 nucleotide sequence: TGTGCCAGCAGCCGAAGGTCCCGAAGGGGAGACTACGAGCAGTACTTC. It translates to CASSRRSRRGDYEQYF.

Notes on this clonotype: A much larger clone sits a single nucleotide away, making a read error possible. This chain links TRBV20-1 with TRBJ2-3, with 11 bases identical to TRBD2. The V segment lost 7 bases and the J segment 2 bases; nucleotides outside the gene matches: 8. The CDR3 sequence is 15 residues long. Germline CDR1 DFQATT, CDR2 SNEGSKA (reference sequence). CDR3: CSVSDSGRATDTQYF. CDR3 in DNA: TGCAGTGTTTCCGATAGCGGGAGGGCCACAGATACGCAGTATTTT.

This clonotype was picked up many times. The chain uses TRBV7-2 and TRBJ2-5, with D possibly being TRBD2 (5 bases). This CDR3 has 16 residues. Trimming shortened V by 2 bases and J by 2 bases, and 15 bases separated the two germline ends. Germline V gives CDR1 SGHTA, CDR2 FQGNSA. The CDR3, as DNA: TGTGCCAGCAGCTTATTGAGCAGCAGACTACAAGAGACCCAGTACTTC. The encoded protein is CASSLLSSRLQETQYF.

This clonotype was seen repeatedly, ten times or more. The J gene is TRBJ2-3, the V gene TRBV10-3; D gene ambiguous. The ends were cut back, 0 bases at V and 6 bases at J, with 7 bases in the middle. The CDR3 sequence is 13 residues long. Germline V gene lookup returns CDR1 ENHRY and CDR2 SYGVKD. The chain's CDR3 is CAISESGLDTQYF. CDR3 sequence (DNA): TGTGCCATCAGTGAGTCCGGGTTGGATACGCAGTATTTT.

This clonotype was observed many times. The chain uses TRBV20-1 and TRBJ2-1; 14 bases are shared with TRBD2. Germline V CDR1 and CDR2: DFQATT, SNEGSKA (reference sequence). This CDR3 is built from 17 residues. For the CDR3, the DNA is TGCAGCCCCTCCGGGACTAGCGGGAGTAACGCCTACAATGAGCAGTTCTTC. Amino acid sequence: CSPSGTSGSNAYNEQFF.

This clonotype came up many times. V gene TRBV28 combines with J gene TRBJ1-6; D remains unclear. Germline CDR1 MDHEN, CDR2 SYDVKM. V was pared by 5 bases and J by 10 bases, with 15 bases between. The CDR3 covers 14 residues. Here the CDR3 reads CASSVRRAGSPLHF. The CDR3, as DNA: TGTGCCAGCAGTGTACGGCGGGCTGGGTCACCCCTCCACTTT.

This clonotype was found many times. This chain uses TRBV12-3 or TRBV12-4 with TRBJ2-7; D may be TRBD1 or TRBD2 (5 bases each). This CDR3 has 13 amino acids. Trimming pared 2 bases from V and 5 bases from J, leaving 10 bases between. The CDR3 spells CASSLWGFDEQYF. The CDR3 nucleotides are TGTGCCAGCAGTTTATGGGGGTTCGACGAGCAGTACTTC.

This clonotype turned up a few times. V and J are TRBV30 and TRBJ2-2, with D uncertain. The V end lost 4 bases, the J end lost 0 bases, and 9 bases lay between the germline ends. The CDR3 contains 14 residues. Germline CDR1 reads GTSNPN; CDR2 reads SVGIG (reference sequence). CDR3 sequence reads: CAWNPYSNTGELFF. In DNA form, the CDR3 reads TGTGCCTGGAACCCCTACTCGAACACCGGGGAGCTGTTTTTT.

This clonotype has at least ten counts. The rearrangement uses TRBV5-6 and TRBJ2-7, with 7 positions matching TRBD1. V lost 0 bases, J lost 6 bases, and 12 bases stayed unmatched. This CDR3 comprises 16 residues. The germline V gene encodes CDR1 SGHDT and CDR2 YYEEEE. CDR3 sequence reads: CASSLASWEGGLEQYF. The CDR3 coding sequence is TGTGCCAGCAGCTTGGCCTCCTGGGAAGGGGGCCTCGAGCAGTACTTC. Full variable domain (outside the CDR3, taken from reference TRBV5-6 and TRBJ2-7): DAGVTQSPTHLIKTRGQQVTLRCSPKSGHDTVSWYQQALGQGPQFIFQYYEEEERQRGNFPDRFSGHQFPNYSSELNVNALLLGDSALYLCASSLASWEGGLEQYFGPGTRLTVT.

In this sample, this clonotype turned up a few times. CDR3 residues: CASRKGAVNTEAFF. The DNA of the CDR3 is TGTGCCAGCAGGAAGGGGGCGGTGAACACTGAAGCTTTCTTT. This sequence joins TRBV2 and TRBJ1-1; 7 nucleotides agree with TRBD1. This CDR3 contains 14 residues. CDR1 and CDR2 from the germline V gene are SNHLY and FYNNEI. V lost 6 bases and J lost 0; bases outside the gene matches: 4.

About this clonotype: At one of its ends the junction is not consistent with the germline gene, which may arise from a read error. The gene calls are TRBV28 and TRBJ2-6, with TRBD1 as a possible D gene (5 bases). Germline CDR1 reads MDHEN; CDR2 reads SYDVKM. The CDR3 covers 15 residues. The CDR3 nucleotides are TGTGCCAGCAGTTTTTTCGGCTCTGGGGCCAACGGCCTGACTTTC. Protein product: CASSFFGSGANGLTF.

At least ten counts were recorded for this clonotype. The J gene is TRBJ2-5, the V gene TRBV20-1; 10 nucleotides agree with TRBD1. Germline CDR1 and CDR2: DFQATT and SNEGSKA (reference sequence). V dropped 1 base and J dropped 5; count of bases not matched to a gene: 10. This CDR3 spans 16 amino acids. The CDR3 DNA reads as TGCAGTGCTAGAGGACGGCCGGGACAGGGGACGGAGACCCAGTACTTC. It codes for CSARGRPGQGTETQYF.

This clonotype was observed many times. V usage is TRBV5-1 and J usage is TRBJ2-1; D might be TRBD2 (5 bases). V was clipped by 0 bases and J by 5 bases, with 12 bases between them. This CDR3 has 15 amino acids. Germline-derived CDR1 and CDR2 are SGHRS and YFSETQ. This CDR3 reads CASSLARGINNEQFF. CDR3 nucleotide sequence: TGCGCCAGCAGCTTGGCCCGGGGTATTAACAATGAGCAGTTCTTC. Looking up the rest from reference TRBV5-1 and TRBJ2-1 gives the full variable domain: KAGVTQTPRYLIKTRGQQVTLSCSPISGHRSVSWYQQTPGQGLQFLFEYFSETQRNKGNFPGRFSGRQFSNSRSEMNVSTLELGDSALYLCASSLARGINNEQFFGPGTRLTVL.

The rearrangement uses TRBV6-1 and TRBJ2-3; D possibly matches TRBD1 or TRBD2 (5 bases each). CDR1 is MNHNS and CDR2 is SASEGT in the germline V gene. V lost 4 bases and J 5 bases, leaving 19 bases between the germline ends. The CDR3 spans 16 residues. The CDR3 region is CASSGPLLGDLDTQYF. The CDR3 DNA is TGTGCCAGCAGTGGTCCCCTTCTAGGGGACCTAGATACGCAGTATTTT.

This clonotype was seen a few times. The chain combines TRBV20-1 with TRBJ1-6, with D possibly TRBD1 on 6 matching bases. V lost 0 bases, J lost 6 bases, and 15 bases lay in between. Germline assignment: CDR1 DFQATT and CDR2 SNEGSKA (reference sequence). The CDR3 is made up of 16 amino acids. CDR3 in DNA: TGCAGTGCTAGAGAAACTGACAGGTTACTTAATTCACCCCTCCACTTT. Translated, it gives CSARETDRLLNSPLHF.